This TCR beta chain emerged from a study of graft-versus-host responses after intestinal transplantation. CDR3 length equals 13 residues. CDR1 and CDR2 (germline): SGHAT, FQNNGV. Trimming shortened V by 4 bases and J by 4 bases, and 11 bases separated the two germline ends. Measured with immunoSEQ multiplex PCR; TCRdb has only the in-frame clones, and not every one. This sample has 13,000 to 15,000 clones; 90% to 95% occur once, and the top ten carry around 0.7%. Comments on this clone: The same CDR3 arises from other DNA sequences in this sample as well.

The chain employs TRBV11-2 and TRBJ2-7; possibly TRBD1 for D (6 bases). The receptor's source is a human patient who received an intestinal transplant, so some T cells may come from the graft donor. The material sequenced was PBMCs, taken 9 days after transplant. The CDR3 spells CASSSGQGYEQYF. CDR3 coding DNA: TGTGCCAGCAGCTCGGGACAAGGGTACGAGCAGTACTTC.